The clone carrying this TCR beta chain was found once. Its specificity is unknown. Sequencing was performed with immunoSEQ multiplex PCR; in TCRdb, only in-frame clones are kept and a portion is missing. The sample lists 45,000 to 60,000 clones, around 84% occurring once. This entry belongs to a study of T cell clones after liver transplantation. Study-wide background: As an antigen-independent comparator, third-party-reactive TCRbeta sequences came from pre-transplant mixed lymphocyte reactions.

V shed 2 bases, J shed 6 bases, and the junction held 10 bases outside the gene matches. Germline values: CDR1 LNHDA, CDR2 SQIVND (reference sequence). The CDR3 consists of 15 residues. Whole-study results and caveats: In 5 of 8 subjects, circulating graft-donor-reactive CD4 TCRbeta sequences fell significantly after transplant.

CD3+CD4+ and CD3+CD8+ cells were FACS-sorted from thawed unstimulated PBMCs. The sequencing here drew on CD4+ T cells from blood, taken before liver transplant. This receptor was taken from a human donor who received a liver transplant. The rearrangement links TRBV19 to TRBJ2-7; 7 nucleotides line up with TRBD1. The CDR3, as DNA: TGTGCCAGTAGTATAACGGGGACAGACCCTGGCGAGCAGTACTTC. Protein: CASSITGTDPGEQYF.